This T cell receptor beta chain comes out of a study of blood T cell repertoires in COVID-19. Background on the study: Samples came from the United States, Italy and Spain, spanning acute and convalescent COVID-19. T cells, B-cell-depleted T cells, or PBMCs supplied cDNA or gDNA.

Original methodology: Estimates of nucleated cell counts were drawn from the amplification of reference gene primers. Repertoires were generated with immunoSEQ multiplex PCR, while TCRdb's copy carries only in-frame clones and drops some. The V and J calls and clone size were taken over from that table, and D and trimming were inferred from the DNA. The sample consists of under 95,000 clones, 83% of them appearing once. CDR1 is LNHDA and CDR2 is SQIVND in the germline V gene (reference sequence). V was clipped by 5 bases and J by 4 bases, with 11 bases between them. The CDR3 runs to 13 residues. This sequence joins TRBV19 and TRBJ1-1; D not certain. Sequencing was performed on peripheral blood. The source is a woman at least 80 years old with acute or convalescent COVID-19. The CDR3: CASSSGSRTEAFF. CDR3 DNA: TGTGCCAGTAGTTCGGGGTCTCGCACTGAAGCTTTCTTT.